This TCR beta chain was documented in a study of spatial heterogeneity in lung cancer (dated by TCRdb to between 2018 and 2020). As for the study more broadly: More beta-chain than alpha-chain transcripts were consistently detected, likely reflecting higher beta-chain transcript abundance. At surgery, over 200 tumor regions, 64 matched nontumor lung samples and 56 PBMC samples were TCR-sequenced for both alpha and beta chains. In the raw uncorrected reads, each unique combination of TCR and UMI appeared on average more than ten times. The study linked features of the TCR repertoire to counts of nonsynonymous mutations, which were determined by whole-exome sequencing of tumor tissue. In non-small cell lung cancer, the study made a quantitative comparison of TCR alpha and beta repertoires among multiple tumor regions, matched nontumor lung and blood. Results the study describes overall, beyond this receptor: Ubiquitous expanded tumor TCRs were detected in blood more often at tumor resection than at routine follow-up. Confirming at a functional level the hypothesis that regional TCRs recognize regional mutations was considered to require additional single-cell paired TCR alpha and beta sequencing.

There are a few counts of this clonotype. The specificity of this receptor is unknown. Within one base of it there is no much larger clone, and no base qualities were kept. The sample's time point label, in plain terms: sample taken at primary tumor resection. Samples were obtained from 72 patients with early-stage, untreated non-small cell lung cancer from the lung TRACERx cohort. Whole RNA extracted from tumor and nontumor lung tissue, or from cryopreserved PBMC samples, was used for TCR sequencing without cell sorting. A patient was chosen for TCR sequencing only when enough RNA was available from at least two tumor regions. Cut back by 0 bases and 3 bases, the V and J ends lie 12 bases apart. CDR1 and CDR2 were assigned from the germline V gene as LGHNA and YSLEER. The CDR3 goes from the cysteine to the phenylalanine over 15 residues. Only the CDR3 region is kept as DNA, spanning 45 bases read in frame from base 1.

The receptor library was made with 5' RACE. This sample was sequenced with a NextSeq 500. The TCR library protocol attached a unique molecular identifier to each TCR cDNA molecule to allow correction of PCR and sequencing errors. From the authors' description of their analysis: TCR identification, UMI-based error correction and CDR3 extraction were all carried out with Decombinator tools. Expanded TCRs were defined as those above a frequency of 2 per 1,000, corresponding to the top 1% of the tumor frequency distribution. Renyi diversity was computed with the R vegan package after each repertoire had been subsampled 100 times to 5,000 TCRs. To build CDR3 similarity networks, amino acid triplet string-kernel similarity was used, and CDR3s were connected when their pairwise similarity was above 0.82. TCRdb trimmed public reads at Q25 via fastp, called clones via MiXCR and kept in-frame beta chains. Under each unique CDR3 protein, matching rows form one entry showing the most common genes and DNA. It is TCRdb's table, rather than the study itself, that gives the V and J calls and clone size. The sample yields about 92,000 distinct CDR3 sequences; 12% were counted once. The ten largest clonotypes hold 35% to 45% of the sample.

Sequenced here: PBMCs, sampled at surgery. The origin of this receptor is a male donor with early-stage non-small cell lung cancer. Recombination linked TRBV4-3 to TRBJ2-7; a weak D assignment points to TRBD2 (5 bases agree). The CDR3 protein sequence reads: CASSQDPSSYYEQYF. The DNA sequence is given as TGCGCCAGCAGCCAAGACCCTAGCTCCTACTACGAGCAGTACTTC.